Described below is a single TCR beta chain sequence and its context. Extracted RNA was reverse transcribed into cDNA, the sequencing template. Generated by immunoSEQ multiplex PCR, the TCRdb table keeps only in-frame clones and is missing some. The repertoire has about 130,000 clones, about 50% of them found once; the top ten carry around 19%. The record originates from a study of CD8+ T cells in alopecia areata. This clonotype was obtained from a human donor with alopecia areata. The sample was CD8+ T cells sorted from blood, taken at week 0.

CDR3 amino acids: CAWSAMGGYTF. CDR3 bases: TGTGCCTGGAGCGCCATGGGGGGCTACACCTTC. This rearrangement joins TRBV30 to TRBJ1-2; D not resolved. The CDR3 consists of 11 residues. In germline, CDR1 is GTSNPN, CDR2 SVGIG (reference sequence). Trimming left V 3 bases short and J 8 bases short, with 10 bases between.